The 15 T cell receptor beta chains reported below all come from one sample, sequenced in a study of blood T cell repertoires in COVID-19. Libraries were prepared by immunoSEQ multiplex PCR; TCRdb keeps only in-frame clonotypes and omits some of them. This table holds nearly 90,000 clones, around 88% found once. The sequenced material came from peripheral blood. The receptor set was obtained from a man in his sixties with acute or convalescent COVID-19.

The rearrangement uses TRBV5-5 and TRBJ1-1; 8 bases map to TRBD1. V shed 0 bases and J 0 bases; nucleotides not matched to a gene: 4. The CDR3 sequence is 16 residues long. The germline CDR1 and CDR2 sequences are SGHKS and YYEKEE (reference sequence). CDR3 DNA sequence: TGTGCCAGCAGCTTGGTCGTGACAGGGGTGAACACTGAAGCTTTCTTT. It codes for CASSLVVTGVNTEAFF.

The V and J genes are TRBV9 and TRBJ2-6; 10 nucleotides align to TRBD1. Germline V CDR1 and CDR2: SGDLS, YYNGEE. V was pared by 4 bases and J by 1 base, with 8 bases of the junction left unmatched. The CDR3 has 18 residues. The CDR3 coding sequence is TGTGCCAGCAGCTCTTCCGGACAGGGGGAGTCTGGGGCCAACGTCCTGACTTTC. It codes for CASSSSGQGESGANVLTF.

The chain uses TRBV6-6 and TRBJ2-7; 11 nucleotides match TRBD1. V was pared by 5 bases and J by 5 bases, with 14 bases of the junction left unmatched. The CDR3 length is 17 residues. Germline V CDR1 and CDR2: MNHNY, SVGAGI (reference sequence). Written as DNA, the CDR3 is TGTGCCAGCAGTCTAGGGACAGGGGGACGCAGGGCCGACGAGCAGTACTTC. Amino acid sequence: CASSLGTGGRRADEQYF.

CDR3 nucleotide sequence: TGTGCCAGCAGGCTCGGAGGGGGAAACACCATATATTTT. Amino acid sequence: CASRLGGGNTIYF. The chain is built from TRBV7-9 and TRBJ1-3; D is undetermined. Trimming shortened V by 6 bases and J by 4 bases, and 10 bases separated the two germline ends. CDR3 size: 13 residues. CDR1 SEHNR and CDR2 FQNEAQ come from the germline V gene (reference sequence).

This chain uses TRBV6-4 with TRBJ2-3; 7 bases match TRBD1. The trim removed 0 bases at V and 1 base at J, leaving 7 bases unmatched. The germline V gene has CDR1 MRHNA and CDR2 SNTAGT. CDR3 length: 17 amino acids. The CDR3 protein is CASSDSIGGQGTDTQYF. The CDR3 DNA follows: TGTGCCAGCAGTGACTCGATAGGGGGCCAGGGCACAGATACGCAGTATTTT.

CDR3 nucleotides: TGTGCCAGCAGCTTGGACGGCGGGGAGACCCAGTACTTC. Protein sequence: CASSLDGGETQYF. The rearrangement joins TRBV5-4 to TRBJ2-5; weak D call: TRBD2 (5 bases). The germline V gene has CDR1 SGHNT and CDR2 YYREEE (reference sequence). V was clipped by 0 bases and J by 5 bases, with 8 bases between them. CDR3 size: 13 residues.

J is TRBJ2-3 and V is TRBV30, with 7 bases that match TRBD2. V shed 3 bases and J 3 bases; nucleotides not matched to a gene: 3. The CDR3 runs to 13 residues. Germline CDR1 GTSNPN, CDR2 SVGIG (reference sequence). The CDR3 spells CAWRGRGTDTQYF. Here the CDR3 DNA reads TGTGCCTGGAGAGGGCGGGGGACAGATACGCAGTATTTT.

DNA for the CDR3: TGTGCCAGCAGCCCCTGGACAGGGGGGTACACTGAAGCTTTCTTT. The encoded protein is CASSPWTGGYTEAFF. The V and J genes are TRBV6-5 and TRBJ1-1; 10 bases agree with TRBD1. Germline loops: CDR1 MNHEY, CDR2 SVGAGI. The CDR3 is made up of 15 amino acids. Unmatched junction bases numbered 7, after V lost 6 bases and J lost 3 bases.

V usage is TRBV5-1 and J usage is TRBJ2-2, with 9 bases matching TRBD1. Germline CDR1 and CDR2: SGHRS and YFSETQ. CDR3 length: 16 amino acids. Germline trimming cut 5 bases from V and 4 bases from J; bases unmatched to any gene: 9. The CDR3 DNA sequence: TGCGCCAGCAGACAACAGGGGGCTTTGAGCACCGGGGAGCTGTTTTTT. Its translation is CASRQQGALSTGELFF.

The chain recombines TRBV15 with TRBJ2-3, with 12 bases identical to TRBD2. This CDR3 is 16 amino acids long. With 2 bases clipped from V and 4 bases from J, the junction kept 4 bases outside the gene matches. CDR1 LNHNV and CDR2 YYDKDF come from the germline V gene (reference sequence). CDR3 region: CATSRRLAGASDTQYF. CDR3 DNA sequence: TGTGCCACCAGCAGACGACTAGCGGGAGCCTCAGATACGCAGTATTTT.

This clone was seen just once. The gene calls are TRBV19 and TRBJ1-1; 7 bases map to TRBD1. CDR3 length: 15 residues. The germline V gene has CDR1 LNHDA and CDR2 SQIVND (reference sequence). The ends lost 7 bases at V and 2 bases at J; junction bases unmatched: 10. This CDR3 is CASTETGTANTEAFF. The DNA of the CDR3 is TGTGCCAGTACAGAGACCGGGACAGCAAACACTGAAGCTTTCTTT.

V and J are TRBV11-2 and TRBJ2-5, with 8 positions matching TRBD2. This CDR3 spans 16 amino acids. Germline V gives CDR1 SGHAT, CDR2 FQNNGV. V lost 1 base and J lost 2; bases outside the gene matches: 6. The CDR3 loop is CASSLGGASGQETQYF. The DNA for the CDR3 is TGTGCCAGCAGCTTAGGGGGCGCTAGCGGGCAAGAGACCCAGTACTTC.

The rearrangement links TRBV9 to TRBJ1-2, with a tentative D call TRBD1 (5 bases). V lost 4 bases to trimming and J lost 3 bases, with 10 bases between them. The CDR3 covers 13 residues. Germline V CDR1 and CDR2: SGDLS, YYNGEE. DNA for the CDR3: TGTGCCAGCAGCTCCGGCAGGGACTATGGCTACACCTTC. This encodes CASSSGRDYGYTF.

CDR3 amino acids: CASSLLAGDYTDTQYF. As DNA, the CDR3 is TGTGCCAGCAGCTTACTAGCGGGGGACTACACAGATACGCAGTATTTT. The V and J genes are TRBV7-6 and TRBJ2-3, with 10 bases that match TRBD2. The CDR3 has 16 residues. V shed 2 bases and J 2 bases; nucleotides not matched to a gene: 4. Germline CDR1 and CDR2: SGHVS and FNYEAQ.

The chain couples TRBV9 to TRBJ2-3; TRBD2 matches 8 bases. With V trimmed by 0 bases and J by 4 bases, 4 bases remained unmatched. The CDR3 covers 15 residues. Germline V gene sequence: CDR1 SGDLS, CDR2 YYNGEE. Written as DNA, the CDR3 is TGTGCCAGCAGCGTAGCCGGGAGGGAGGCAGATACGCAGTATTTT. Its protein is CASSVAGREADTQYF.